This TCR beta chain was identified during a study of memory CD4+ T cells and cytomegalovirus serostatus. Study overall: Healthy Belgian adult donors included about 10 CMV-positive and approximately 25 CMV-negative people.

V gave up 5 bases and J gave up 5 bases; unmatched junction bases: 8. This CDR3 region has 16 residues. Germline CDR1 and CDR2: LGHNT and FRNRAP. Single viable CD3+CD4+CD8-CD45RO+ cells were sorted as the memory CD4+ T cells. Serostatus was set by detecting CMV pp150, pp28, p38, p52 IgG. Total CD4+ T cells were enriched by CD4 positive selection. Profiling relied on immunoSEQ multiplex PCR, and the TCRdb table lists in-frame clones only, not all of them. Altogether 30,000 to 45,000 clones are present, 79% being singletons, with the ten largest covering under 6%. This chain joins TRBV12-5 and TRBJ2-1; TRBD2 aligns across 11 bases. The TCR originated in an adult in good health and CMV-seropositive. The sample comprised memory CD4+ T cells from blood. The CDR3 DNA reads TGTGCTAGTGGTCCTAGCCAGGGACTAGCGGACAATGAGCAGTTCTTC. Translated: CASGPSQGLADNEQFF. The variable domain in full, completed from reference TRBV12-5 and TRBJ2-1, reads DARVTQTPRHKVTEMGQEVTMRCQPILGHNTVFWYRQTMMQGLELLAYFRNRAPLDDSGMPKDRFSAEMPDATLATLKIQPSEPRDSAVYFCASGPSQGLADNEQFFGPGTRLTVL.